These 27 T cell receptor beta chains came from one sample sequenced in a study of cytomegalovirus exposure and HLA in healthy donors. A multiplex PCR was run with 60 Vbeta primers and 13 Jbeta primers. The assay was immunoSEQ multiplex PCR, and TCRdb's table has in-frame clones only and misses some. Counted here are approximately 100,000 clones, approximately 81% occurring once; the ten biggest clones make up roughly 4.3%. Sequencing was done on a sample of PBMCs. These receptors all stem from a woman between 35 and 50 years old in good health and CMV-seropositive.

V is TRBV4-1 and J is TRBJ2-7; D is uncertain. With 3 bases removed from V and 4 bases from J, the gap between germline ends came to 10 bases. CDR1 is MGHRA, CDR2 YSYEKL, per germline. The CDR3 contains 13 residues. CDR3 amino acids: CASSQSLLYEQYF. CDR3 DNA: TGCGCCAGCAGCCAGTCACTGCTATACGAGCAGTACTTC.

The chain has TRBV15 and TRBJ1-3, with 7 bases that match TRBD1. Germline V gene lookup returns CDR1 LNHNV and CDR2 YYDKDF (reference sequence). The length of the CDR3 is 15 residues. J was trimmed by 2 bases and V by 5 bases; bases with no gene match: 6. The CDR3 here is CATSLNTGAGNTIYF. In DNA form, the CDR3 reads TGTGCCACCAGCCTTAACACAGGGGCTGGAAACACCATATATTTT.

Here the CDR3 reads CASSGAELGANVLTF. CDR3 nucleotide sequence: TGTGCCAGTAGCGGTGCCGAACTCGGGGCCAACGTCCTGACTTTC. This chain links TRBV19 with TRBJ2-6; D gene unclear. The CDR3 has 15 residues. CDR1 is LNHDA, CDR2 SQIVND, per germline (reference sequence). Trimming left V 6 bases short and J 4 bases short, with 13 bases between.

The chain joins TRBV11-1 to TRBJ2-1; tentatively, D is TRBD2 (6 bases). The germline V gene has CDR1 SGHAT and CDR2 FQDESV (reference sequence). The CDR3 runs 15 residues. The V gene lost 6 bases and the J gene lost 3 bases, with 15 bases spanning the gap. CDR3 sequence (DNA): TGTGCCAGCAGGGATGCCGGGACTTTCTACAATGAGCAGTTCTTC. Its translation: CASRDAGTFYNEQFF.

CDR3 region: CASSQGLAGVLKTQYF. The DNA of the CDR3 is TGTGCCAGCAGCCAAGGCCTAGCGGGAGTATTAAAGACCCAGTACTTC. The rearrangement uses TRBV4-2 and TRBJ2-5; 10 nucleotides match TRBD2. Germline CDR1 and CDR2: LGHNA and YNFKEQ. V lost 1 base to trimming and J lost 6 bases; unmatched junction nucleotides: 8. The CDR3 runs to 16 residues.

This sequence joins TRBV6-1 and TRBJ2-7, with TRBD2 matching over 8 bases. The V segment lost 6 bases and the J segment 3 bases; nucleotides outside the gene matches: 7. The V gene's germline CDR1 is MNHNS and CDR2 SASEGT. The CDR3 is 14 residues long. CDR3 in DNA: TGTGCCAGCAGAGACGATGCGGGGGGCTACGAGCAGTACTTC. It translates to CASRDDAGGYEQYF.

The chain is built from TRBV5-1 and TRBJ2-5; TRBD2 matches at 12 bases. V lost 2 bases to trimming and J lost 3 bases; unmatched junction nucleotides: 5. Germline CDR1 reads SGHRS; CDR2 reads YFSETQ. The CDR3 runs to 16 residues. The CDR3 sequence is CASSLPSGRGEETQYF. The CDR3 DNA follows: TGCGCCAGCAGCTTACCTAGCGGGAGGGGAGAAGAGACCCAGTACTTC.

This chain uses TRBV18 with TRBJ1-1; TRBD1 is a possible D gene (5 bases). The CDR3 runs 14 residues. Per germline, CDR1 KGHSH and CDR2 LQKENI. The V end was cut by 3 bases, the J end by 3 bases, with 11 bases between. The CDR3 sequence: CASSPTSGDTEAFF. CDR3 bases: TGTGCCAGCTCACCGACATCGGGGGACACTGAAGCTTTCTTT.

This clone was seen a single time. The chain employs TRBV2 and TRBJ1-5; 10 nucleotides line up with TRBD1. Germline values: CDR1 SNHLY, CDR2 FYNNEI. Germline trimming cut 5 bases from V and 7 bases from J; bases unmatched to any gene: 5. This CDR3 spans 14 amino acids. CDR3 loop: CASSQDRGSQPQHF. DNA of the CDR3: TGTGCCAGCAGTCAGGACAGGGGGAGCCAGCCCCAGCATTTT.

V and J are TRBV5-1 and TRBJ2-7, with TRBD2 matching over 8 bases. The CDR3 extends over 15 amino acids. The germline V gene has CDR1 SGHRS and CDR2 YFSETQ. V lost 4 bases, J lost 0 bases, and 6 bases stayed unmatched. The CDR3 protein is CASSALAESSYEQYF. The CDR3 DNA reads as TGCGCCAGCAGCGCACTAGCGGAGAGCTCCTACGAGCAGTACTTC.

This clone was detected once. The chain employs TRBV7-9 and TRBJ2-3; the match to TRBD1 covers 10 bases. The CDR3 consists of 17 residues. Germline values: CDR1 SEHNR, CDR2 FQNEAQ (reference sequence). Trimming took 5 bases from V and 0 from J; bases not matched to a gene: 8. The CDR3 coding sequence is TGTGCCAGCAGCCGACGGACAGGGGGAATAAGCACAGATACGCAGTATTTT. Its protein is CASSRRTGGISTDTQYF.

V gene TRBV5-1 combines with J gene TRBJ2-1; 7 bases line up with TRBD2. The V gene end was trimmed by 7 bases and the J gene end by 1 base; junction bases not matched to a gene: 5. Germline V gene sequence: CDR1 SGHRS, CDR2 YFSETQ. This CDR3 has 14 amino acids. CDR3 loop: CASGRETSYNEQFF. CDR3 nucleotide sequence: TGCGCCAGCGGGAGGGAGACGTCCTACAATGAGCAGTTCTTC.

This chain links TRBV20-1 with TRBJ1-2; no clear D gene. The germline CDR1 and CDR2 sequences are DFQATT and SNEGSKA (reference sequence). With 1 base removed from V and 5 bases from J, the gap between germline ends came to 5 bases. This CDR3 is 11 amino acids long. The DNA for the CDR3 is TGCAGTGCTAGAGTAGAGTATGGCTACACCTTC. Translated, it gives CSARVEYGYTF.

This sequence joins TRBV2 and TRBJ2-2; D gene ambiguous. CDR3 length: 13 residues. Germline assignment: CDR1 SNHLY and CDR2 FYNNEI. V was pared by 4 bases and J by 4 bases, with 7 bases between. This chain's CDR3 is CASSGEFTGELFF. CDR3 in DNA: TGTGCCAGCAGTGGAGAATTCACCGGGGAGCTGTTTTTT.

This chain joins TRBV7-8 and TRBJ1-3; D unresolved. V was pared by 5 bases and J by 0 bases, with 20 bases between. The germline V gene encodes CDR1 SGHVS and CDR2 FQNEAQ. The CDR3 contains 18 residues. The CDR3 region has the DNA TGTGCCAGCAGCCCGAGGGAGAGCACCCGGAACTCTGGAAACACCATATATTTT. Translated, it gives CASSPRESTRNSGNTIYF.

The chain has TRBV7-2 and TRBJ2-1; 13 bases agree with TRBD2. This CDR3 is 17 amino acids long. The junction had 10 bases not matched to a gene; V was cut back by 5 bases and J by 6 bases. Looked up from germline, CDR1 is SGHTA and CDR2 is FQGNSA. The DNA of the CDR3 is TGTGCCAGCAGCCCACGACTAGCGGGAGGTCCCCCCAATGAGCAGTTCTTC. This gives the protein CASSPRLAGGPPNEQFF.

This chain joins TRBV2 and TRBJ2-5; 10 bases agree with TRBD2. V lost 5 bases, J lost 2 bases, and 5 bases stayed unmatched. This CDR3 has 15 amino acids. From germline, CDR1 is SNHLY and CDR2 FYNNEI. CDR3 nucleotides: TGTGCCAGCAGTATCGGGACTAGCGCTCAAGAGACCCAGTACTTC. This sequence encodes CASSIGTSAQETQYF.

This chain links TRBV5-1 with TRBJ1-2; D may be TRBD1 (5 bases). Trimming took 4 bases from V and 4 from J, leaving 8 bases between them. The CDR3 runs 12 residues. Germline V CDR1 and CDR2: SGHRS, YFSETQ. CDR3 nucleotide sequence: TGCGCCAGCAGCACAGGACCCTATGGCTACACCTTC. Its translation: CASSTGPYGYTF.

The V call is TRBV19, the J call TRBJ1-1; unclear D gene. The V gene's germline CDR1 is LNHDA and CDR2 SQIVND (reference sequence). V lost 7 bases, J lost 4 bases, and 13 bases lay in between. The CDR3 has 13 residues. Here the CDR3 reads CASIGKGSTEAFF. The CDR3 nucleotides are TGTGCCAGTATAGGGAAAGGGAGCACTGAAGCTTTCTTT.

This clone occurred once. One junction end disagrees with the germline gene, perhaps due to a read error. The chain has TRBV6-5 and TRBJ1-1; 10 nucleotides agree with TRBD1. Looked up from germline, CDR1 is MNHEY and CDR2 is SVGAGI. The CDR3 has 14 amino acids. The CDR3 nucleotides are TGTGCCAGCAGTTACAGGGACAGGGGTACTGGAGCTTTCTTT. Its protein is CASSYRDRGTGAFF.

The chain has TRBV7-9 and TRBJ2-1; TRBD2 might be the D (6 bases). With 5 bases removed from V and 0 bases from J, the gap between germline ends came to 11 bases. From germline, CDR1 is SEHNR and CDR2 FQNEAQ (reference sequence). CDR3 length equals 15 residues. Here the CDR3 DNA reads TGTGCCAGCAGCCCTCGGGGGAGCTCCTACAATGAGCAGTTCTTC. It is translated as CASSPRGSSYNEQFF.

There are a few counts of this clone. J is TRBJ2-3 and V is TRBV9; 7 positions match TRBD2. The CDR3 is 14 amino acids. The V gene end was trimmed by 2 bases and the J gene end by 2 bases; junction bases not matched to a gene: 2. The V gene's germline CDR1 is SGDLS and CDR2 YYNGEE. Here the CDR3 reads CASSVRDYTDTQYF. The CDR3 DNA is TGTGCCAGCAGCGTTCGGGACTACACAGATACGCAGTATTTT. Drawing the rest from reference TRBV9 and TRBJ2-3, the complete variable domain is DSGVTQTPKHLITATGQRVTLRCSPRSGDLSVYWYQQSLDQGLQFLIQYYNGEERAKGNILERFSAQQFPDLHSELNLSSLELGDSALYFCASSVRDYTDTQYFGPGTRLTVL.

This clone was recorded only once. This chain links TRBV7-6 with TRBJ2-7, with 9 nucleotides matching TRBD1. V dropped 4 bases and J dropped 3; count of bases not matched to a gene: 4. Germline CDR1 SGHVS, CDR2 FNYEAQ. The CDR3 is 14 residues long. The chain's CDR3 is CASSSRDRDYEQYF. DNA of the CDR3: TGTGCCAGCAGCTCCCGGGACAGGGACTACGAGCAGTACTTC.

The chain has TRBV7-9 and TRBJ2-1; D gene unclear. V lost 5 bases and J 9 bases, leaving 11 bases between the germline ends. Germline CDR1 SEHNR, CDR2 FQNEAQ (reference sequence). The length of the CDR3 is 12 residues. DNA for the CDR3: TGTGCCAGCAGCAAAGACATGCCTGAGCAGTTCTTC. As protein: CASSKDMPEQFF.

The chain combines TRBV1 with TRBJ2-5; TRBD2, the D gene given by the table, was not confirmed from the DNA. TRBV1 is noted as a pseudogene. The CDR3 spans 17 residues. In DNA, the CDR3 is TGCACCAGCAGCCTGGGTAGTAAGGGCTACGGGGAAGAGACCCAGTACTTC. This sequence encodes CTSSLGSKGYGEETQYF.

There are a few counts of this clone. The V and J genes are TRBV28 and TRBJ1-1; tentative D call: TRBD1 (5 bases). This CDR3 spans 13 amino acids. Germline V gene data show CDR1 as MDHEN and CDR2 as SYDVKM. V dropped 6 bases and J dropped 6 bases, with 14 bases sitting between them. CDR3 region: CASRWTRRAEAFF. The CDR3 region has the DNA TGTGCCAGCAGATGGACAAGAAGGGCTGAAGCTTTCTTT.

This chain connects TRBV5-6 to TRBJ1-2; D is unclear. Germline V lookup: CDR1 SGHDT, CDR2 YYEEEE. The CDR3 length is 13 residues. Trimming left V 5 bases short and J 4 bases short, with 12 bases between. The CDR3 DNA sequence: TGTGCCAGCAGAGAATACCGGGTCTATGGCTACACCTTC. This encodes CASREYRVYGYTF.